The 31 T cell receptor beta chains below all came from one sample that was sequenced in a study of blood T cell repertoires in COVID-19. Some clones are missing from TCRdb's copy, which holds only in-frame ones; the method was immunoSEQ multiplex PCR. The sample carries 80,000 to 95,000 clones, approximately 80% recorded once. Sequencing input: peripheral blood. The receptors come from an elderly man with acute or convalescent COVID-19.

CDR3 region: CASSQWDRGENGYTF. The CDR3 region has the DNA TGTGCCAGCAGCCAATGGGACAGGGGTGAGAATGGCTACACCTTC. The chain links TRBV11-1 to TRBJ1-2; 10 nucleotides line up with TRBD1. Looked up from germline, CDR1 is SGHAT and CDR2 is FQDESV (reference sequence). This CDR3 contains 15 residues. Germline trimming cut 5 bases from V and 6 bases from J; bases unmatched to any gene: 9.

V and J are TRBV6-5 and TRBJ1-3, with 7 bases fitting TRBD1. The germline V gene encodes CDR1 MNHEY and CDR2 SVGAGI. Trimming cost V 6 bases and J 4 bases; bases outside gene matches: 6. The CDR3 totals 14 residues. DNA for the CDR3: TGTGCCAGCAGATTACAGGGGACCGGAAACACCATATATTTT. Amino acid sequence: CASRLQGTGNTIYF.

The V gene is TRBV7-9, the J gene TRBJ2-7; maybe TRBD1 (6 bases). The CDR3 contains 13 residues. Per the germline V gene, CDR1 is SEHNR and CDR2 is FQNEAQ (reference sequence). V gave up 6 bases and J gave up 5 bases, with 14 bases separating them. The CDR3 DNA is TGTGCCAGCAGGTTGGGGCAGGGGAACGAGCAGTACTTC. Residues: CASRLGQGNEQYF.

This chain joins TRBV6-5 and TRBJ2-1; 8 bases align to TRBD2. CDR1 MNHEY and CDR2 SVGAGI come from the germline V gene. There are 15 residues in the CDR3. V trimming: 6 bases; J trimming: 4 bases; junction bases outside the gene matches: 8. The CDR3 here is CASSPPGREYNEQFF. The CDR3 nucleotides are TGTGCCAGCAGCCCCCCCGGGAGGGAATACAATGAGCAGTTCTTC.

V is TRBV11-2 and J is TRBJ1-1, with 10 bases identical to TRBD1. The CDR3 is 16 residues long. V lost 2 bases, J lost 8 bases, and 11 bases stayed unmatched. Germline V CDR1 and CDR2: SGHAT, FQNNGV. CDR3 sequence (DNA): TGTGCCAGCAGCTTAAGGACAGGGGGTCGCCGGCCGGAAGCTTTCTTT. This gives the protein CASSLRTGGRRPEAFF.

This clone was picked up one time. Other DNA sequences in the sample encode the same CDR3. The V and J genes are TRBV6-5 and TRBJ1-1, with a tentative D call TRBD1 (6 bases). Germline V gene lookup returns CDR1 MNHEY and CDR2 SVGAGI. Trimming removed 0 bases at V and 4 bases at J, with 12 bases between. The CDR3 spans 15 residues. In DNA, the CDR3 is TGTGCCAGCAGTTACTCGGGGGGGCGAGGCACTGAAGCTTTCTTT. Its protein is CASSYSGGRGTEAFF.

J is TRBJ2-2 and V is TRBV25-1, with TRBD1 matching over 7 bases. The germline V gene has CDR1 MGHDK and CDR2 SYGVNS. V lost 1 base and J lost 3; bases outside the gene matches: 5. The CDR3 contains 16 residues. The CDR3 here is CASSEWDSSYTGELFF. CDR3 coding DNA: TGTGCCAGCAGTGAATGGGACAGCTCTTACACCGGGGAGCTGTTTTTT.

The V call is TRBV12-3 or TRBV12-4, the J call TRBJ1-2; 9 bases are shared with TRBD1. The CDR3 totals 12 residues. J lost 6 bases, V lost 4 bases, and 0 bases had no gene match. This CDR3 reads CASSWDRDGYTF. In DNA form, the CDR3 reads TGTGCCAGCAGTTGGGACAGGGATGGCTACACCTTC.

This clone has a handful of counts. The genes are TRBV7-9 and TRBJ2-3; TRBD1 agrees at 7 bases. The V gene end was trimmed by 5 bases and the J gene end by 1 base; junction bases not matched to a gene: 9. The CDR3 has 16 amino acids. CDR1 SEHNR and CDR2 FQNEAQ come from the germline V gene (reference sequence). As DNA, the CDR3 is TGTGCCAGCAGCCCGGGACAGCTGGGTGGCACAGATACGCAGTATTTT. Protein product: CASSPGQLGGTDTQYF.

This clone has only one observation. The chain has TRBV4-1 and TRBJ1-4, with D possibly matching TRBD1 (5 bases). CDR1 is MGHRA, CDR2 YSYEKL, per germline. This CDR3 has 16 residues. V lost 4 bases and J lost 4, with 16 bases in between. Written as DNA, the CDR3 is TGCGCCAGCAGCCGCAACGGGAGGGGTTTTAATGAAAAACTGTTTTTT. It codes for CASSRNGRGFNEKLFF.

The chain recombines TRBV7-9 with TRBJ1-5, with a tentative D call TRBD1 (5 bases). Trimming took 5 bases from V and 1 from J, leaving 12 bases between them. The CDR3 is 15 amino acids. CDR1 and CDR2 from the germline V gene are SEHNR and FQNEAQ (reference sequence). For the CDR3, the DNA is TGTGCCAGCAGCCCAACGGCAGGGAGCAATCAGCCCCAGCATTTT. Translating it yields CASSPTAGSNQPQHF.

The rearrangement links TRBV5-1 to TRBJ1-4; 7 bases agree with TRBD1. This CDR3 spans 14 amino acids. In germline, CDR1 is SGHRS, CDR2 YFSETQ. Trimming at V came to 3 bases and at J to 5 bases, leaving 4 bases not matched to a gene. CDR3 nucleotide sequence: TGCGCCAGCAGCTCGACAGGGAGAAATGAAAAACTGTTTTTT. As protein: CASSSTGRNEKLFF.

Here the CDR3 reads CASSPQGVAGGWEQFF. DNA for the CDR3: TGTGCCAGTAGTCCCCAAGGGGTAGCGGGAGGTTGGGAGCAGTTCTTC. The rearrangement uses TRBV19 and TRBJ2-1, with TRBD2 matching 10 bases. The CDR3 spans 16 residues. The V segment lost 5 bases and the J segment 10 bases; nucleotides outside the gene matches: 14. Looked up from germline, CDR1 is LNHDA and CDR2 is SQIVND (reference sequence).

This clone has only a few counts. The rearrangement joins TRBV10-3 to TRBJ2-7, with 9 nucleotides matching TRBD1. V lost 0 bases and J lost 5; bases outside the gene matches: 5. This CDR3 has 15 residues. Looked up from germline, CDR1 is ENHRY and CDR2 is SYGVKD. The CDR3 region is CAISESMDRGHEQYF. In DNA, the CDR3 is TGTGCCATCAGTGAGTCAATGGACAGGGGCCACGAGCAGTACTTC.

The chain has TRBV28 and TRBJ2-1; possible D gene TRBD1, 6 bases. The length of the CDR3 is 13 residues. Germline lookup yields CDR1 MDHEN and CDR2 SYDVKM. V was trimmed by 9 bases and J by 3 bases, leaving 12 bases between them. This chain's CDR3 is CASRGTLYNEQFF. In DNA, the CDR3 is TGTGCCAGTCGAGGGACACTCTACAATGAGCAGTTCTTC.

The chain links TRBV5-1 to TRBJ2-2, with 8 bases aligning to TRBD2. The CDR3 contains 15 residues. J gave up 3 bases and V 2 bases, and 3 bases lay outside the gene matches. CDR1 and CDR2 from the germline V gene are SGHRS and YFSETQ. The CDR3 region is CASSLAGEDTGELFF. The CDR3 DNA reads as TGCGCCAGCAGCTTAGCGGGAGAAGACACCGGGGAGCTGTTTTTT.

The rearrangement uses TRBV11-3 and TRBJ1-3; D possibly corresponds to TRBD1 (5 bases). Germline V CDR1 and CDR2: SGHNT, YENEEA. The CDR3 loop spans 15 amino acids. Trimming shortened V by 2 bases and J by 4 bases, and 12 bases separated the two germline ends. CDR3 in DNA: TGTGCCAGCAGCTTACGCGGGGCAGGAGGAAACACCATATATTTT. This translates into CASSLRGAGGNTIYF.

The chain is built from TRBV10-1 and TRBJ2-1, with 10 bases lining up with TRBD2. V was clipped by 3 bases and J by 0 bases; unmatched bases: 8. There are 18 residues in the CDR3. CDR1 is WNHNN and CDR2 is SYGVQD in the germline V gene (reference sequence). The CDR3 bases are TGCGCCAGCAGTGATTCTAGCGGGGGCAGCAGCTCCTACAATGAGCAGTTCTTC. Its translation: CASSDSSGGSSSYNEQFF.

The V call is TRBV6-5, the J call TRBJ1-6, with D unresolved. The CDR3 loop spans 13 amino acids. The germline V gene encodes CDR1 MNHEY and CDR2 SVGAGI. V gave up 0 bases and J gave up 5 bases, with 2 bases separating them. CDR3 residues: CASSYSNNSPLHF. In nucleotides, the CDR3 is TGTGCCAGCAGTTACTCTAATAATTCACCCCTCCACTTT.

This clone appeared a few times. The CDR3 loop reads CAGQMSGELFF. CDR3 DNA: TGTGCCGGCCAGATGTCCGGGGAGCTGTTTTTT. This chain connects TRBV7-9 to TRBJ2-2; D unclear. Trimming removed 11 bases from V and 6 bases from J, with 10 bases in between. Germline V CDR1 and CDR2: SEHNR, FQNEAQ (reference sequence). The CDR3 spans 11 residues.

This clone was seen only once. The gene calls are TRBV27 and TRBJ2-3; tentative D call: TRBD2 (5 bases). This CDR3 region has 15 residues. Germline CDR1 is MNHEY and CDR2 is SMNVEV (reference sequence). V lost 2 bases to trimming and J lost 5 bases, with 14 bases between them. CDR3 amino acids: CASSLTGTSVDTQYF. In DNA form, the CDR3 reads TGTGCCAGCAGTTTAACGGGAACCTCTGTAGATACGCAGTATTTT.

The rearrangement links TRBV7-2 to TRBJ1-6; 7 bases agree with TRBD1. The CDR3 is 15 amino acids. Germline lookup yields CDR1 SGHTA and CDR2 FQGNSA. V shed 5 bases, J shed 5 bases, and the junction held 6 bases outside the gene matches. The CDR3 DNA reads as TGTGCCAGCAGCCCCCAGGGGACAGATAATTCACCCCTCCACTTT. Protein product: CASSPQGTDNSPLHF.

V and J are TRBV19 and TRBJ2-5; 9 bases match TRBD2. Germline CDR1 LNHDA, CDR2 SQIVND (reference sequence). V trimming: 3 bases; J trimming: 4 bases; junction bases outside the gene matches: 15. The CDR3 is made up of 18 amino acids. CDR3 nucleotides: TGTGCCAGTAGTATGGGGGTGATTAGCGGGAGTCATACAGAGACCCAGTACTTC. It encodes CASSMGVISGSHTETQYF.

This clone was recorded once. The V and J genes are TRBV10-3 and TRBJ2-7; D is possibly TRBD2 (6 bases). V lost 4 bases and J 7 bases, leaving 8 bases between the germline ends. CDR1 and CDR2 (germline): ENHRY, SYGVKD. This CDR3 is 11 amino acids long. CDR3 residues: CAISGGREQYF. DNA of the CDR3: TGTGCCATCAGTGGGGGGAGGGAGCAGTACTTC.

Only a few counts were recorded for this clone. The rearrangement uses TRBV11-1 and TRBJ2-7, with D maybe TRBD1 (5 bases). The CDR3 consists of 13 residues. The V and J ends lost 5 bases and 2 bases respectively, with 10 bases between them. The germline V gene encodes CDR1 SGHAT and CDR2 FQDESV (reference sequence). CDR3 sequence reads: CASSRGSPYEQYF. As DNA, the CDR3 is TGTGCCAGCAGCAGGGGCTCCCCCTACGAGCAGTACTTC. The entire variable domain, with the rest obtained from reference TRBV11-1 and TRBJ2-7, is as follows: EAEVAQSPRYKITEKSQAVAFWCDPISGHATLYWYRQILGQGPELLVQFQDESVVDDSQLPKDRFSAERLKGVDSTLKIQPAELGDSAMYLCASSRGSPYEQYFGPGTRLTVT.

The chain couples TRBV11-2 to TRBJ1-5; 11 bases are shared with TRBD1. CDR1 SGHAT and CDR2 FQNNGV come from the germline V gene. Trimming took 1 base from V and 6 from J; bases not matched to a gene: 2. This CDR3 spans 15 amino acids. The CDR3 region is CASSLGGTGGQPQHF. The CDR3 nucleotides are TGTGCCAGCAGCTTAGGAGGGACAGGGGGTCAGCCCCAGCATTTT.

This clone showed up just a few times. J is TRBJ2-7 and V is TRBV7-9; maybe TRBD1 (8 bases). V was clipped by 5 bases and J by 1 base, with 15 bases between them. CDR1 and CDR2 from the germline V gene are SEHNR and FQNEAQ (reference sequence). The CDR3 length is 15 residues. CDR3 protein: CASSGEGTGSYEQYF. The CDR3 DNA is TGTGCCAGCAGCGGGGAGGGGACAGGATCCTACGAGCAGTACTTC.

The CDR3 protein is CASIGGLSYEQYF. For the CDR3, the DNA is TGTGCCAGCATTGGGGGCCTATCCTACGAGCAGTACTTC. The chain recombines TRBV2 with TRBJ2-7, with D tentatively TRBD1 (6 bases). The V end lost 7 bases, the J end lost 1 base, and 11 bases lay between the germline ends. Germline assignment: CDR1 SNHLY and CDR2 FYNNEI. CDR3 size: 13 residues.

The CDR3 coding sequence is TGTGCCTGGAGGACAGGGTATGAAAACACCATATATTTT. Amino acid sequence: CAWRTGYENTIYF. This rearrangement joins TRBV30 to TRBJ1-3; TRBD1 agrees at 7 bases. The CDR3 covers 13 residues. CDR1 GTSNPN and CDR2 SVGIG come from the germline V gene (reference sequence). The ends lost 3 bases at V and 6 bases at J; junction bases unmatched: 5.

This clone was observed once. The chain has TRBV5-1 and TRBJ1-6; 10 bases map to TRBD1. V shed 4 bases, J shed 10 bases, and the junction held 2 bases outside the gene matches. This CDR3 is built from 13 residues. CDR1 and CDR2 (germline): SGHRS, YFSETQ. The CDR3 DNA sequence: TGCGCCAGCAGCGGGGACAGGGGATCACCCCTCCACTTT. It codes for CASSGDRGSPLHF.

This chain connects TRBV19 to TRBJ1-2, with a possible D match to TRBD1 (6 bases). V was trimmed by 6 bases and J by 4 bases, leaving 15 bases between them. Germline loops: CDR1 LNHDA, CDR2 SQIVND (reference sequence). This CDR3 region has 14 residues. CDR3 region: CASRPTGQIYGYTF. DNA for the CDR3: TGTGCCAGTAGGCCCACCGGACAGATCTATGGCTACACCTTC.